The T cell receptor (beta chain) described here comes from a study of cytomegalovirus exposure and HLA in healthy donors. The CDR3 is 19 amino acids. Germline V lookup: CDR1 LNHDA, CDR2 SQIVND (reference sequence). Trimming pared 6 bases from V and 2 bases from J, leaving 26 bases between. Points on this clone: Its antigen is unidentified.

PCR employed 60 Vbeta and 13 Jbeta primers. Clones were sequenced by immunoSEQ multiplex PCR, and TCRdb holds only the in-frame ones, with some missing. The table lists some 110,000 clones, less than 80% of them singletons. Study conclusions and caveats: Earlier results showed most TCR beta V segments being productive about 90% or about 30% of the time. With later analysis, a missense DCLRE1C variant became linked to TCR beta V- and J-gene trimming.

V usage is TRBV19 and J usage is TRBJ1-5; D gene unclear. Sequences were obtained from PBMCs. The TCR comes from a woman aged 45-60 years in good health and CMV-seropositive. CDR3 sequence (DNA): TGTGCCAGTAGCACCCGTCTGTCCTACCCTTTTAGCGGCAATCAGCCCCAGCATTTT. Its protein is CASSTRLSYPFSGNQPQHF. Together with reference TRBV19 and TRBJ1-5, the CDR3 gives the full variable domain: DGGITQSPKYLFRKEGQNVTLSCEQNLNHDAMYWYRQDPGQGLRLIYYSQIVNDFQKGDIAEGYSVSREKKESFPLTVTSAQKNPTAFYLCASSTRLSYPFSGNQPQHFGDGTRLSIL.